This T cell receptor beta chain was observed in a study of tumor-infiltrating lymphocytes in glioblastoma multiforme. Study-wide findings and caveats: Functional subtype sorting of these T cells was not performed.

TCR beta libraries were built from RNA through three nested multiplex PCR rounds using modified ARM-PCR. Input was 0.5 ug total RNA, reverse-transcribed with a C-beta primer. TCRdb re-analysed the multiplex PCR reads in MiXCR, keeping a single row per CDR3 protein. The table lists 8,500 to 9,500 distinct CDR3 sequences, 70% to 80% of them singletons, with 70% to 80% in the top ten. Comments on this clonotype: Its cognate antigen is unknown. The conserved final phenylalanine or tryptophan is absent from the CDR3, which likely points to a read error.

The CDR3 has 14 residues. In germline, CDR1 is SGHAT, CDR2 FQNNGV. The V end was cut by 7 bases, the J end by 4 bases, with 17 bases between. The receptor was derived from a male donor with glioblastoma. Sequenced input: brain tumor tissue. The V gene is TRBV11-2, the J gene TRBJ2-7; D gene unclear. The CDR3: CASTLGGGGYEQYL. The CDR3 nucleotides are TGTGCCAGCACCCTGGGTGGCGGCGGATACGAGCAGTACCTC.